A single sample is the source of the 19 T cell receptor beta chains below, sequenced in a study of spatial heterogeneity in lung cancer. TCRdb fed the 5' RACE reads into MiXCR, producing one record per CDR3 protein. The profile shows 95,000 to 130,000 distinct CDR3 sequences, 12% of them singletons. Time point specified: blood at routine non-recurrence follow-up after resection. Tumor, nontumor lung or frozen PBMC supplied whole RNA, sequenced without sorting. This material consisted of PBMCs, taken at follow-up. The receptor source for this set is a male donor with early-stage non-small cell lung cancer.

The table lists this clonotype with many counts. The chain joins TRBV20-1 to TRBJ2-2; 9 nucleotides match TRBD2. Germline V CDR1 and CDR2: DFQATT, SNEGSKA (reference sequence). This CDR3 region has 14 residues. V shed 6 bases and J 8 bases; nucleotides not matched to a gene: 10. The CDR3 spells CSATAGGPSGELFF. CDR3 bases: TGCAGTGCCACCGCGGGGGGGCCTTCTGGGGAGCTGTTTTTT.

This clonotype has just a few counts. V usage is TRBV5-1 and J usage is TRBJ2-5, with TRBD2 matching over 10 bases. Per the germline V gene, CDR1 is SGHRS and CDR2 is YFSETQ. The CDR3 contains 15 residues. The V gene end was trimmed by 4 bases and the J gene end by 2 bases; junction bases not matched to a gene: 5. DNA of the CDR3: TGCGCCAGCAGCCATCTAGCGGGGGCACAAGAGACCCAGTACTTC. This translates into CASSHLAGAQETQYF.

The genes are TRBV2 and TRBJ1-5; 8 bases are shared with TRBD1. This CDR3 is 16 amino acids long. V was pared by 5 bases and J by 0 bases, with 6 bases of the junction left unmatched. Germline CDR1 reads SNHLY; CDR2 reads FYNNEI. For the CDR3, the DNA is TGTGCCAGCAGTCCCAGACAGGGGTATAGCAATCAGCCCCAGCATTTT. This translates into CASSPRQGYSNQPQHF. The entire variable domain, with the rest obtained from reference TRBV2 and TRBJ1-5, is as follows: EPEVTQTPSHQVTQMGQEVILRCVPISNHLYFYWYRQILGQKVEFLVSFYNNEISEKSEIFDDQFSVERPDGSNFTLKIRSTKLEDSAMYFCASSPRQGYSNQPQHFGDGTRLSIL.

This clonotype has ten or more counts. The rearrangement uses TRBV9 and TRBJ2-3; no clear D. The CDR3 covers 16 residues. CDR1 SGDLS and CDR2 YYNGEE come from the germline V gene. V was cut by 0 bases and J by 0 bases, with 11 bases left in between. Here the CDR3 DNA reads TGTGCCAGCAGCGTAGGGACCGACCTTAGCACAGATACGCAGTATTTT. It translates to CASSVGTDLSTDTQYF.

At least ten counts were recorded for this clonotype. V is TRBV28 and J is TRBJ2-7; D possibly corresponds to TRBD2 (6 bases). CDR3 size: 14 residues. Germline CDR1 reads MDHEN; CDR2 reads SYDVKM. Trimming took off 5 bases at V and 2 bases at J, with 13 bases between the two ends. CDR3 sequence: CASSSAGTPYEQYF. The CDR3 DNA is TGTGCCAGCAGTAGCGCCGGGACTCCCTACGAGCAGTACTTC.

This clonotype was counted at least ten times. The chain joins TRBV20-1 to TRBJ1-2; possibly TRBD1 for D (5 bases). The ends were cut back, 6 bases at V and 4 bases at J, with 12 bases in the middle. The CDR3 totals 12 residues. The germline V gene encodes CDR1 DFQATT and CDR2 SNEGSKA (reference sequence). The CDR3 coding sequence is TGCAGTGCAACCCAGGGTAGCTATGGCTACACCTTC. It translates to CSATQGSYGYTF.

There are many counts of this clonotype. This sequence joins TRBV20-1 and TRBJ1-1; weak D call: TRBD1 (6 bases). This CDR3 region has 12 residues. Trimming left V 6 bases short and J 1 base short, with 9 bases between. Germline-derived CDR1 and CDR2 are DFQATT and SNEGSKA (reference sequence). CDR3 sequence: CSAGQQNTEAFF. The CDR3 DNA is TGCAGTGCCGGACAGCAGAACACTGAAGCTTTCTTT.

At least ten counts were recorded for this clonotype. The rearrangement joins TRBV19 to TRBJ2-1; TRBD1 is a possible D gene (6 bases). V was pared by 6 bases and J by 3 bases, with 9 bases between. Germline loops: CDR1 LNHDA, CDR2 SQIVND (reference sequence). The CDR3 is 13 residues long. The CDR3 DNA is TGTGCCAGTAGAGACAGGTACTACAATGAGCAGTTCTTC. Translation gives CASRDRYYNEQFF.

This chain uses TRBV7-9 with TRBJ1-4; D is undetermined. V was pared by 1 base and J by 14 bases, with 8 bases between. Germline CDR1 reads SEHNR; CDR2 reads FQNEAQ (reference sequence). The CDR3 consists of 11 residues. CDR3 in amino acids: CASSLGQSLFF. CDR3 nucleotide sequence: TGTGCCAGCAGCTTAGGACAATCGCTGTTTTTT.

In this sample, this clonotype turned up a few times. This chain joins TRBV29-1 and TRBJ2-5; the match to TRBD2 covers 8 bases. Germline CDR1 is SQVTM and CDR2 is ANQGSEA. This CDR3 spans 14 amino acids. V shed 7 bases, J shed 2 bases, and the junction held 9 bases outside the gene matches. The CDR3 bases are TGCAGCGCCCGACTAGCGTCCAAGCAAGAGACCCAGTACTTC. It encodes CSARLASKQETQYF.

This clonotype was counted between two and nine times. J is TRBJ1-2 and V is TRBV9; TRBD1 matches at 9 bases. The ends lost 0 bases at V and 5 bases at J; junction bases unmatched: 2. Germline V gene sequence: CDR1 SGDLS, CDR2 YYNGEE. The length of the CDR3 is 14 residues. CDR3 bases: TGTGCCAGCAGCGTAGAGGACAGGGGATATGGCTACACCTTC. Translation gives CASSVEDRGYGYTF.

This clonotype was seen ten or more times. The J gene is TRBJ1-2, the V gene TRBV3-1; 7 bases match TRBD1. In germline, CDR1 is LGHDT, CDR2 YNNKEL (reference sequence). The ends lost 6 bases at V and 0 bases at J; junction bases unmatched: 7. This CDR3 has 15 residues. The CDR3 is CASSQQGRSNYGYTF. The CDR3 DNA is TGTGCCAGCAGTCAACAGGGGCGCTCTAACTATGGCTACACCTTC. Full variable domain (outside the CDR3, taken from reference TRBV3-1 and TRBJ1-2): DTAVSQTPKYLVTQMGNDKSIKCEQNLGHDTMYWYKQDSKKFLKIMFSYNNKELIINETVPNRFSPKSPDKAHLNLHINSLELGDSAVYFCASSQQGRSNYGYTFGSGTRLTVV.

This clonotype was seen at least ten times. The rearrangement uses TRBV4-3 and TRBJ1-5; D not resolved. In germline, CDR1 is LGHNA, CDR2 YSLEER. V was trimmed by 1 base and J by 3 bases, leaving 4 bases between them. The CDR3 loop spans 13 amino acids. CDR3 bases: TGCGCCAGCAGCCAAGGGCTCAATCAGCCCCAGCATTTT. Encoded protein: CASSQGLNQPQHF.

This clonotype occurred many times. The chain carries TRBV20-1 and TRBJ2-2, with 8 bases aligning to TRBD2. Germline-derived CDR1 and CDR2 are DFQATT and SNEGSKA (reference sequence). The length of the CDR3 is 15 residues. V lost 6 bases, J lost 8 bases, and 14 bases stayed unmatched. CDR3 in DNA: TGCAGTGCCCCTCGACTAGCGACCCCCGGGGGGGAGCTGTTTTTT. This gives the protein CSAPRLATPGGELFF.

Ten or more counts support this clonotype. The genes are TRBV11-2 and TRBJ1-1; D is unclear. V dropped 1 base and J dropped 5 bases, with 20 bases sitting between them. The CDR3 totals 17 residues. Germline CDR1 is SGHAT and CDR2 is FQNNGV. CDR3 sequence reads: CASSLVKDYNLGTEAFF. CDR3 DNA sequence: TGTGCCAGCAGCTTAGTTAAGGACTACAACCTGGGAACTGAAGCTTTCTTT.

The chain uses TRBV5-1 and TRBJ1-5, with a weak D call TRBD1 (5 bases). Looked up from germline, CDR1 is SGHRS and CDR2 is YFSETQ. The CDR3 loop spans 15 amino acids. Trimming removed 0 bases at V and 5 bases at J, with 12 bases between. The DNA of the CDR3 is TGCGCCAGCAGCTTGGAGGGCAGGGCGGATCAGCCCCAGCATTTT. Its protein product is CASSLEGRADQPQHF.

The chain couples TRBV7-9 to TRBJ2-5, with D unclear. The germline V and J ends were trimmed by 1 base and 5 bases, with 14 bases remaining between them. Germline values: CDR1 SEHNR, CDR2 FQNEAQ (reference sequence). The CDR3 length is 15 residues. CDR3: CASSLVLGYQETQYF. CDR3 coding DNA: TGTGCCAGCAGCTTAGTCCTTGGCTATCAGGAGACCCAGTACTTC. Combining the CDR3 with reference TRBV7-9 and TRBJ2-5 gives the whole variable domain DTGVSQNPRHKITKRGQNVTFRCDPISEHNRLYWYRQTLGQGPEFLTYFQNEAQLEKSRLLSDRFSAERPKGSFSTLEIQRTEQGDSAMYLCASSLVLGYQETQYFGPGTRLLVL.

This clonotype appeared a few times. V usage is TRBV10-3 and J usage is TRBJ1-5, with TRBD1 identical over 7 bases. Germline V gene sequence: CDR1 ENHRY, CDR2 SYGVKD. V lost 10 bases and J lost 2; bases outside the gene matches: 8. The CDR3 contains 14 residues. CDR3 nucleotide sequence: TGTGCCACACGGGGCGACAGGGGCAATCAGCCCCAGCATTTT. This codes for CATRGDRGNQPQHF.

This clonotype was recorded a few times. V usage is TRBV5-1 and J usage is TRBJ1-4; D might be TRBD1 (6 bases). The CDR3 sequence is 15 residues long. The germline V gene has CDR1 SGHRS and CDR2 YFSETQ. V lost 0 bases, J lost 7 bases, and 13 bases lay in between. The CDR3 reads CASSLAPGGGEKLFF. CDR3 coding DNA: TGCGCCAGCAGCTTGGCCCCCGGGGGCGGTGAAAAACTGTTTTTT.